This TCR beta chain was found in a study of cytomegalovirus exposure and HLA in healthy donors. PCR employed 60 Vbeta and 13 Jbeta primers. Profiled with immunoSEQ multiplex PCR; TCRdb holds only in-frame clones, not every one. The table records roughly 140,000 clones, nearly 80% of them present only once. V dropped 1 base and J dropped 0 bases, with 7 bases sitting between them. This CDR3 is built from 15 residues. Germline V gene data show CDR1 as SGHRS and CDR2 as YFSETQ. Notes on the study in general: Researchers reported in a later analysis that a missense DCLRE1C variant was tied to TCR beta V- and J-gene trimming.

Remarks on this clone: Its antigen remains unknown.

The chain has TRBV5-1 and TRBJ1-4; D remains unclear. Sequencing was carried out using PBMCs. This TCR was recovered from a male donor in good health and CMV-seronegative. The CDR3 region is CASSLSAATNEKLFF. CDR3 DNA sequence: TGCGCCAGCAGCTTGTCTGCAGCAACTAATGAAAAACTGTTTTTT.